This passage covers 14 T cell receptor beta chains from one sample sequenced in a study of blood T cell repertoires in COVID-19. Some clones are missing from TCRdb's copy, which holds only in-frame ones; the method was immunoSEQ multiplex PCR. The table lists under 450,000 clones, 81% of them singletons. Material: peripheral blood. The receptors come from a human donor with acute or convalescent COVID-19. The donor label of this sample is uncertain.

This clone showed up just once. The V and J genes are TRBV6-5 and TRBJ2-3, with D possibly TRBD1 on 6 matching bases. In germline, CDR1 is MNHEY, CDR2 SVGAGI. Trimming took off 6 bases at V and 3 bases at J, with 10 bases between the two ends. This CDR3 region has 13 residues. CDR3 sequence (DNA): TGTGCCAGCAGGTCCACAGGGACAGATACGCAGTATTTT. Translating gives CASRSTGTDTQYF.

On this clone itself: Other nucleotide sequences in the sample specify the same CDR3. The chain employs TRBV6-5 and TRBJ2-3; 11 positions agree with TRBD2. CDR3 length: 15 amino acids. Germline V gene lookup returns CDR1 MNHEY and CDR2 SVGAGI. With V trimmed by 6 bases and J by 3 bases, 5 bases remained unmatched. The CDR3 DNA reads TGTGCCAGCAGGAGGCTAGCGGGAGGTACAGATACGCAGTATTTT. Residues: CASRRLAGGTDTQYF.

The gene calls are TRBV18 and TRBJ2-1; possible D gene TRBD1, 6 bases. This CDR3 spans 16 amino acids. Deletions cut 6 bases from V and 7 bases from J, with 22 bases between. Per germline, CDR1 KGHSH and CDR2 LQKENI. CDR3 DNA: TGTGCCAGCTCTCCCCATACAGGGCCAAGCGGTAATGAGCAGTTCTTC. Protein: CASSPHTGPSGNEQFF. Combining the CDR3 with reference TRBV18 and TRBJ2-1 gives the whole variable domain NAGVMQNPRHLVRRRGQEARLRCSPMKGHSHVYWYRQLPEEGLKFMVYLQKENIIDESGMPKERFSAEFPKEGPSILRIQQVVRGDSAAYFCASSPHTGPSGNEQFFGPGTRLTVL.

The genes are TRBV9 and TRBJ1-2; no clear D gene. The CDR3 covers 15 residues. CDR1 SGDLS and CDR2 YYNGEE come from the germline V gene. V lost 0 bases and J lost 2, with 11 bases in between. Here the CDR3 DNA reads TGTGCCAGCAGCGTAGACGTCCTCGGGAACTATGGCTACACCTTC. Protein sequence: CASSVDVLGNYGYTF.

This chain connects TRBV6-5 to TRBJ1-1; TRBD1 agrees at 8 bases. There are 15 residues in the CDR3. CDR1 and CDR2 (germline): MNHEY, SVGAGI. J lost 4 bases, V lost 5 bases, and 9 bases had no gene match. CDR3 DNA: TGTGCCAGCAGTCAACCAGGGGGCGGTGGCACTGAAGCTTTCTTT. It translates to CASSQPGGGGTEAFF.

The CDR3 nucleotides read TGCAGTGCTAGTCTGGGGCTCAATCAGCCCCAGCATTTT. This sequence encodes CSASLGLNQPQHF. The chain is built from TRBV20-1 and TRBJ1-5; D possibly corresponds to TRBD1 (5 bases). Trimming stripped 3 bases from V and 3 bases from J, with 9 bases between. This CDR3 contains 13 residues. Germline CDR1 reads DFQATT; CDR2 reads SNEGSKA (reference sequence).

The DNA of the CDR3 is TGTGCCATCAAAGGGACTGCGGCGGGCGACACTGAAGCTTTCTTT. Amino acids: CAIKGTAAGDTEAFF. The chain uses TRBV10-3 and TRBJ1-1; possible D gene TRBD1, 5 bases. The V gene's germline CDR1 is ENHRY and CDR2 SYGVKD. V was shortened by 7 bases and J by 3 bases, with 18 bases between the two germline ends. The CDR3 covers 15 residues.

This clone came up a few times. The chain employs TRBV14 and TRBJ2-1, with unresolved D. V lost 4 bases, J lost 6 bases, and 16 bases lay in between. The CDR3 sequence is 15 residues long. Germline assignment: CDR1 SGHDN and CDR2 FVKESK. CDR3 amino acids: CASSLQPQALNEQFF. The CDR3, as DNA: TGTGCCAGCAGCCTTCAACCCCAAGCCCTCAATGAGCAGTTCTTC.

This clone was seen a single time. The chain joins TRBV2 to TRBJ2-7, with D perhaps TRBD1 (5 bases). V gave up 9 bases and J gave up 0 bases, with 15 bases separating them. The germline V gene encodes CDR1 SNHLY and CDR2 FYNNEI. The CDR3 totals 14 residues. For the CDR3, the DNA is TGTGCCAGTCAAAGGGGTTACAGCTCCTACGAGCAGTACTTC. Amino acids: CASQRGYSSYEQYF.

A single count supports this clone. The chain couples TRBV9 to TRBJ2-7; a weak D match, TRBD2 (5 bases). The CDR3 runs 15 residues. Germline V gene lookup returns CDR1 SGDLS and CDR2 YYNGEE. Deletions cut 7 bases from V and 8 bases from J, with 25 bases between. This chain's CDR3 is CASGIDIGLRGKQYF. The CDR3 coding sequence is TGTGCCAGCGGCATTGATATAGGACTCCGAGGAAAGCAGTACTTC.

The V and J genes are TRBV27 and TRBJ2-1, with 11 bases aligning to TRBD2. Per the germline V gene, CDR1 is MNHEY and CDR2 is SMNVEV (reference sequence). The CDR3 consists of 18 residues. Trimming at V came to 5 bases and at J to 1 base, leaving 10 bases not matched to a gene. The CDR3 reads CASSRSGRAALSYNEQFF. DNA for the CDR3: TGTGCCAGCAGTCGTAGCGGGAGGGCTGCCCTATCCTACAATGAGCAGTTCTTC.

This sequence joins TRBV11-2 and TRBJ2-5; 13 nucleotides line up with TRBD2. Germline V gene data show CDR1 as SGHAT and CDR2 as FQNNGV. Trimming cost V 3 bases and J 3 bases; bases outside gene matches: 4. The CDR3 has 16 amino acids. The CDR3 is CASSLRLAGGEETQYF. The CDR3 coding sequence is TGTGCCAGCAGCTTGCGACTAGCGGGGGGTGAAGAGACCCAGTACTTC.

The count of this clone is one. The chain carries TRBV2 and TRBJ1-2, with 11 positions matching TRBD1. With 6 bases clipped from V and 6 bases from J, the junction kept 6 bases outside the gene matches. This CDR3 comprises 14 residues. The germline CDR1 and CDR2 sequences are SNHLY and FYNNEI. The CDR3 DNA sequence: TGTGCCAGCAGAAGGACAGGGGGCGTGGATGGCTACACCTTC. Translating gives CASRRTGGVDGYTF.

This clone showed up just a few times. The chain carries TRBV5-4 and TRBJ2-3; weak D call: TRBD1 (6 bases). The CDR3 contains 15 residues. CDR1 and CDR2 from the germline V gene are SGHNT and YYREEE (reference sequence). The V gene lost 9 bases and the J gene lost 0 bases, with 17 bases spanning the gap. CDR3 sequence: CATRKTGSSTDTQYF. CDR3 nucleotide sequence: TGTGCCACAAGAAAGACAGGTTCGAGCACAGATACGCAGTATTTT.